Shown below are 6 T cell receptor beta chains from a single sample sequenced in a study of blood T cell repertoires in COVID-19. Only in-frame clones appear in the TCRdb table, and some are missing; sequencing was by immunoSEQ multiplex PCR. The table lists about 280,000 clones, more than 70% of them singletons. What was sequenced was PBMCs or T cells enriched from blood (not recorded which). These receptors were obtained from a woman aged 55-69 years in a cohort exposed to, infected with or recovered from COVID-19 (not recorded which).

A note on this clone: Different DNA sequences within this sample yield the same CDR3. The rearrangement uses TRBV19 and TRBJ1-5; 7 bases match TRBD1. CDR1 and CDR2 (germline): LNHDA, SQIVND (reference sequence). CDR3 length equals 14 residues. The J segment lost 4 bases and the V segment lost 3 bases, leaving 3 bases of the junction unmatched. The CDR3 DNA reads as TGTGCCAGTAGTATTCGGGACAGTAATCAGCCCCAGCATTTT. Its protein product is CASSIRDSNQPQHF.

The DNA of the CDR3 is TGTGCCACGCCGTGGCAGGGGGTGAGCACTGAAGCTTTCTTT. Protein product: CATPWQGVSTEAFF. The rearrangement links TRBV14 to TRBJ1-1; 7 bases are shared with TRBD1. This CDR3 is 14 amino acids long. The junction had 12 bases not matched to a gene; V was cut back by 10 bases and J by 4 bases. The germline gives CDR1 SGHDN, CDR2 FVKESK.

This chain uses TRBV6-5 with TRBJ2-3; 9 bases are shared with TRBD1. J was trimmed by 4 bases and V by 5 bases; bases with no gene match: 1. CDR1 is MNHEY, CDR2 SVGAGI, per germline. The CDR3 is 13 residues long. CDR3 protein: CASSRQGADTQYF. Here the CDR3 DNA reads TGTGCCAGCAGTCGACAGGGGGCAGATACGCAGTATTTT.

This chain joins TRBV9 and TRBJ2-7, with a tentative D call TRBD1 (5 bases). Germline V gene data show CDR1 as SGDLS and CDR2 as YYNGEE. V shed 0 bases and J shed 4 bases, with 14 bases lying between them. The CDR3 covers 15 residues. Here the CDR3 reads CASSVEGEGLYEQYF. The DNA for the CDR3 is TGTGCCAGCAGCGTAGAAGGGGAAGGGTTATACGAGCAGTACTTC. Full variable domain (rest looked up from reference TRBV9 and TRBJ2-7): DSGVTQTPKHLITATGQRVTLRCSPRSGDLSVYWYQQSLDQGLQFLIQYYNGEERAKGNILERFSAQQFPDLHSELNLSSLELGDSALYFCASSVEGEGLYEQYFGPGTRLTVT.

This chain uses TRBV12-3 or TRBV12-4 with TRBJ2-5; D possibly corresponds to TRBD2 (5 bases). The CDR3 totals 13 residues. V lost 6 bases and J lost 5, with 13 bases in between. In DNA form, the CDR3 reads TGTGCCAGCAGGTCCGGGGTTGGGGAGACCCAGTACTTC. Translated, it gives CASRSGVGETQYF.

This CDR3 reads CASSLPGGGSYNEQFF. DNA for the CDR3: TGTGCCAGCAGCTTACCGGGAGGGGGCTCCTACAATGAGCAGTTCTTC. The chain is built from TRBV13 and TRBJ2-1, with 8 bases that match TRBD2. The J segment lost 0 bases and the V segment lost 2 bases, leaving 3 bases of the junction unmatched. In germline, CDR1 is PRHDT, CDR2 FYEKMQ (reference sequence). The CDR3 length is 16 residues.